The 30 T cell receptor beta chains given below trace back to one sample, sequenced in a study of shared clonotypes between healthy human individuals. Profiled with immunoSEQ multiplex PCR; TCRdb holds only in-frame clones, not every one. The table has about 2.4 million clones, roughly nine tenths seen once. Sequenced material: naive CD4+ T cells sorted from blood. Sample subset: CD45RA+ positively selected. Receptors were obtained from a man in his late teens or twenties in good health.

This clone was observed a few times. The chain carries TRBV4-1 and TRBJ1-5; D gene uncertain. The CDR3 totals 15 residues. The V end was cut by 0 bases, the J end by 4 bases, with 10 bases between. From germline, CDR1 is MGHRA and CDR2 YSYEKL. CDR3 bases: TGCGCCAGCAGCCAAGAGTCGGCAGTAAATCAGCCCCAGCATTTT. The encoded protein is CASSQESAVNQPQHF.

This clone was detected once. V and J are TRBV9 and TRBJ2-1, with D perhaps matching TRBD1 (5 bases). Germline CDR1 is SGDLS and CDR2 is YYNGEE. Trimming removed 4 bases at V and 3 bases at J, with 11 bases between. This CDR3 is built from 14 residues. CDR3 in DNA: TGTGCCAGCAGCCAGGGTGACTTCTACAATGAGCAGTTCTTC. It codes for CASSQGDFYNEQFF.

This chain joins TRBV7-9 and TRBJ2-1; 11 nucleotides match TRBD2. Germline V gene data show CDR1 as SEHNR and CDR2 as FQNEAQ (reference sequence). CDR3 size: 16 residues. Trimming removed 6 bases from V and 7 bases from J; junction bases left unmatched: 11. This chain's CDR3 is CASRAELAGVENEQFF. The CDR3 DNA sequence: TGTGCCAGCAGGGCAGAACTAGCGGGAGTCGAGAATGAGCAGTTCTTC.

As for this clone: The junction and the germline gene differ at one end; a read error may be behind it. This sequence joins TRBV19 and TRBJ1-1; D unresolved. The CDR3 is made up of 13 amino acids. The germline CDR1 and CDR2 sequences are LNHDA and SQIVND (reference sequence). CDR3 DNA sequence: TGTGCCAGTAGTATGTGGGGAGAGACTGGAGCTTTCTTT. Amino acid sequence: CASSMWGETGAFF.

The chain combines TRBV6-5 with TRBJ2-7, with 7 positions matching TRBD2. The CDR3 covers 12 residues. Germline V lookup: CDR1 MNHEY, CDR2 SVGAGI. V shed 11 bases and J 2 bases; nucleotides not matched to a gene: 6. As DNA, the CDR3 is TGTGCCGCTTCGGGAGGAGCCTACGAGCAGTACTTC. The encoded protein is CAASGGAYEQYF.

On this clone: This sample includes further DNA sequences coding for the same CDR3. This chain joins TRBV5-1 and TRBJ2-7, with D unresolved. The CDR3 has 12 residues. Germline V gene data show CDR1 as SGHRS and CDR2 as YFSETQ. Trimming took off 4 bases at V and 0 bases at J, with 5 bases between the two ends. Written as DNA, the CDR3 is TGCGCCAGCAGCCCGGGCTCCTACGAGCAGTACTTC. This translates into CASSPGSYEQYF.

V gene TRBV4-1 combines with J gene TRBJ1-6; 7 bases map to TRBD1. Germline V lookup: CDR1 MGHRA, CDR2 YSYEKL. The CDR3 is made up of 16 amino acids. The V gene end was trimmed by 2 bases and the J gene end by 9 bases; junction bases not matched to a gene: 10. CDR3 sequence (DNA): TGCGCCAGCAGCCAAAGGGAGACAGGGTTTGGTTCACCCCTCCACTTT. Its protein product is CASSQRETGFGSPLHF.

V and J are TRBV18 and TRBJ1-3, with TRBD1 as a possible D gene (6 bases). This CDR3 has 15 residues. Per the germline V gene, CDR1 is KGHSH and CDR2 is LQKENI. Trimming left V 4 bases short and J 0 bases short, with 10 bases between. CDR3 coding DNA: TGTGCCAGCTCACAGACAGGCCTCTCTGGAAACACCATATATTTT. Translation gives CASSQTGLSGNTIYF.

In regard to this clone: The sample carries other DNA sequences with the same CDR3. The V and J genes are TRBV30 and TRBJ1-3; D gene uncertain. CDR3 length equals 12 residues. V gave up 1 base and J gave up 0 bases, with 1 base separating them. CDR1 is GTSNPN, CDR2 SVGIG, per germline (reference sequence). CDR3 sequence: CAWSASGNTIYF. CDR3 nucleotides: TGTGCCTGGAGTGCCTCTGGAAACACCATATATTTT.

In the case of this clone: Other DNA sequences in this sample translate to the same CDR3. The CDR3 nucleotides read TGTGCCAGCAGTTTAAGAGAGAACACTGAAGCTTTCTTT. The encoded protein is CASSLRENTEAFF. This chain links TRBV27 with TRBJ1-1; D not resolved. Germline lookup yields CDR1 MNHEY and CDR2 SMNVEV (reference sequence). The CDR3 contains 13 residues. Trimming took off 2 bases at V and 1 base at J, with 5 bases between the two ends.

With respect to this clone: This same CDR3 is encoded by further DNA sequences in the sample. The chain is built from TRBV4-1 and TRBJ1-3, with D tentatively TRBD1 (5 bases). The germline V gene has CDR1 MGHRA and CDR2 YSYEKL. This CDR3 comprises 14 residues. The V end was cut by 0 bases, the J end by 4 bases, with 7 bases between. Here the CDR3 reads CASSQEGAGNTIYF. The CDR3 DNA follows: TGCGCCAGCAGCCAAGAAGGGGCCGGAAACACCATATATTTT.

The chain links TRBV4-1 to TRBJ2-1; the match to TRBD2 covers 8 bases. V lost 0 bases, J lost 7 bases, and 11 bases stayed unmatched. The CDR3 sequence is 17 residues long. Germline lookup yields CDR1 MGHRA and CDR2 YSYEKL. The CDR3, as DNA: TGCGCCAGCAGCCAAGAACCTACGCGGGGGGCCGGTAATGAGCAGTTCTTC. It is translated as CASSQEPTRGAGNEQFF.

The chain recombines TRBV30 with TRBJ2-3; either TRBD1 or TRBD2 may supply D (6 bases each). CDR3 length: 14 amino acids. Trimming took off 2 bases at V and 5 bases at J, with 14 bases between the two ends. The germline CDR1 and CDR2 sequences are GTSNPN and SVGIG (reference sequence). CDR3: CAWSKGGSKDTQYF. CDR3 DNA: TGTGCCTGGAGTAAGGGGGGCAGTAAAGATACGCAGTATTTT.

The V gene is TRBV27, the J gene TRBJ1-1; D perhaps matches TRBD1 (5 bases). Looked up from germline, CDR1 is MNHEY and CDR2 is SMNVEV (reference sequence). The CDR3 covers 13 residues. V lost 6 bases and J lost 4, with 12 bases in between. This CDR3 is CASRIRGVTEAFF. CDR3 DNA: TGTGCCAGCAGGATTCGGGGCGTCACTGAAGCTTTCTTT.

V usage is TRBV28 and J usage is TRBJ2-1; no reliable D call. The CDR3 covers 16 residues. Trimming took 7 bases from V and 6 from J, leaving 22 bases between them. Germline V gene lookup returns CDR1 MDHEN and CDR2 SYDVKM. CDR3 residues: CASNPIDSTDRNEQFF. The CDR3, as DNA: TGTGCCAGCAACCCTATTGACTCCACGGACCGCAATGAGCAGTTCTTC.

The chain links TRBV7-9 to TRBJ1-1, with D uncertain. The germline gives CDR1 SEHNR, CDR2 FQNEAQ (reference sequence). This CDR3 has 12 residues. The V and J ends lost 5 bases and 8 bases respectively, with 12 bases between them. The chain's CDR3 is CASSPSVGEAFF. CDR3 DNA sequence: TGTGCCAGCAGCCCCAGCGTAGGAGAAGCTTTCTTT.

The sample holds one count of this clone. In the same sample, other DNA sequences code for this CDR3. The V call is TRBV18, the J call TRBJ2-3; D possibly corresponds to TRBD2 (6 bases). V was cut by 3 bases and J by 4 bases, with 8 bases left in between. This CDR3 has 13 residues. The germline V gene has CDR1 KGHSH and CDR2 LQKENI. CDR3 coding DNA: TGTGCCAGCTCACCCCGGAGGGCAGATACGCAGTATTTT. Encoded protein: CASSPRRADTQYF.

This chain uses TRBV9 with TRBJ2-3; TRBD2 is a possible D gene (7 bases). Germline V gene data show CDR1 as SGDLS and CDR2 as YYNGEE. The V end was cut by 4 bases, the J end by 4 bases, with 22 bases between. The CDR3 runs 17 residues. CDR3: CASSSTQGGGAADTQYF. As DNA, the CDR3 is TGTGCCAGCAGCTCCACACAAGGTGGGGGGGCGGCAGATACGCAGTATTTT.

The chain combines TRBV5-1 with TRBJ2-1; D may be TRBD2 (5 bases). The CDR3 contains 15 residues. Trimming shortened V by 4 bases and J by 3 bases, and 14 bases separated the two germline ends. Per the germline V gene, CDR1 is SGHRS and CDR2 is YFSETQ. In nucleotides, the CDR3 is TGCGCCAGCAGCGGCGGCGTACTAGACTACAATGAGCAGTTCTTC. Translated: CASSGGVLDYNEQFF.

This clone has a handful of counts. The rearrangement uses TRBV2 and TRBJ1-1; 7 nucleotides agree with TRBD1. The germline gives CDR1 SNHLY, CDR2 FYNNEI. Trimming at V came to 1 base and at J to 4 bases, leaving 0 bases not matched to a gene. This CDR3 region has 13 residues. DNA for the CDR3: TGTGCCAGCAGTGAAGACAGGGGCACTGAAGCTTTCTTT. It encodes CASSEDRGTEAFF.

The chain has TRBV7-8 and TRBJ2-1; 13 positions match TRBD2. V shed 3 bases, J shed 4 bases, and the junction held 15 bases outside the gene matches. The CDR3 runs to 20 residues. Germline V gives CDR1 SGHVS, CDR2 FQNEAQ. Here the CDR3 DNA reads TGTGCCAGCAGCTTCCAACTAGCGGGAGGGCAGATGAGGATATACAATGAGCAGTTCTTC. Translation gives CASSFQLAGGQMRIYNEQFF.

The chain combines TRBV7-6 with TRBJ2-5; TRBD2 matches at 8 bases. The CDR3 spans 13 residues. Trimming cost V 5 bases and J 3 bases; bases outside gene matches: 2. Looked up from germline, CDR1 is SGHVS and CDR2 is FNYEAQ. The chain's CDR3 is CASSLGLEETQYF. The CDR3 nucleotides are TGTGCCAGCAGCCTGGGACTAGAAGAGACCCAGTACTTC. Complete variable domain (other parts from reference TRBV7-6 and TRBJ2-5): GAGVSQSPRYKVTKRGQDVALRCDPISGHVSLYWYRQALGQGPEFLTYFNYEAQQDKSGLPNDRFSAERPEGSISTLTIQRTEQRDSAMYRCASSLGLEETQYFGPGTRLLVL.

CDR3 residues: CASSLSGGTGELFF. For the CDR3, the DNA is TGTGCCAGCAGCTTAAGCGGGGGTACCGGGGAGCTGTTTTTT. This chain connects TRBV7-3 to TRBJ2-2, with 7 bases aligning to TRBD2. Germline CDR1 is SGHTA and CDR2 is FQGTGA. Germline trimming cut 1 base from V and 5 bases from J; bases unmatched to any gene: 1. The CDR3 spans 14 residues.

The chain employs TRBV7-3 and TRBJ2-5; the match to TRBD1 covers 7 bases. J was trimmed by 4 bases and V by 6 bases; bases with no gene match: 5. This CDR3 spans 13 amino acids. CDR1 and CDR2 from the germline V gene are SGHTA and FQGTGA. The CDR3 coding sequence is TGTGCCAGCAGTTCAGCAGGGGGAGAGACCCAGTACTTC. It codes for CASSSAGGETQYF.

This sequence joins TRBV5-1 and TRBJ1-2; maybe TRBD1 (5 bases). Germline V gene data show CDR1 as SGHRS and CDR2 as YFSETQ. This CDR3 region has 15 residues. V lost 4 bases and J 8 bases, leaving 21 bases between the germline ends. This CDR3 is CASSRSGTPIIGYTF. The DNA of the CDR3 is TGCGCCAGCAGCCGGTCCGGGACCCCCATTATCGGCTACACCTTC.

The rearrangement links TRBV6-1 to TRBJ1-2, with 7 bases identical to TRBD1. This CDR3 has 14 residues. The germline gives CDR1 MNHNS, CDR2 SASEGT. Trimming cost V 8 bases and J 9 bases; bases outside gene matches: 15. The CDR3 here is CASFRQGAPRSYTF. DNA for the CDR3: TGTGCCAGCTTTAGACAGGGCGCTCCTAGAAGCTACACCTTC.

J is TRBJ1-1 and V is TRBV7-6; maybe TRBD1 (6 bases). The CDR3 consists of 15 residues. Germline lookup yields CDR1 SGHVS and CDR2 FNYEAQ. With 1 base removed from V and 4 bases from J, the gap between germline ends came to 13 bases. The CDR3 loop is CASSLVKGGGTEAFF. CDR3 nucleotide sequence: TGTGCCAGCAGCTTAGTTAAGGGGGGAGGCACTGAAGCTTTCTTT.

The CDR3 DNA is TGTGCCAGCACCTGGAGAGCAGATACGCAGTATTTT. Its translation is CASTWRADTQYF. The chain uses TRBV2 and TRBJ2-3, with D unresolved. Germline V lookup: CDR1 SNHLY, CDR2 FYNNEI. Trimming left V 7 bases short and J 4 bases short, with 9 bases between. This CDR3 has 12 amino acids.

The chain joins TRBV5-6 to TRBJ2-7; D gene ambiguous. V was cut by 0 bases and J by 11 bases, with 15 bases left in between. The CDR3 runs to 13 residues. Germline V gives CDR1 SGHDT, CDR2 YYEEEE. CDR3 DNA: TGTGCCAGCAGCTTGGAGAGCGACACAAGGGAGTACTTC. Encoded protein: CASSLESDTREYF.

This clone was counted once. The identical CDR3 is also encoded by other nucleotide sequences in the sample. The V call is TRBV5-1, the J call TRBJ2-2; a weak D match, TRBD1 (5 bases). CDR3 length: 14 amino acids. CDR1 SGHRS and CDR2 YFSETQ come from the germline V gene. V was shortened by 2 bases and J by 3 bases, with 8 bases between the two germline ends. CDR3 in DNA: TGCGCCAGCAGCTTAGGCAGGGACACCGGGGAGCTGTTTTTT. This encodes CASSLGRDTGELFF.